This is a list of T cell receptor beta chains from one sample in a study of T cell changes during pregnancy in multiple sclerosis. Sequencing used immunoSEQ multiplex PCR; TCRdb keeps in-frame clones, though not all of them. The data show around 55,000 clones, 80% to 90% seen once. The sequenced sample was CD4+ T cells from peripheral blood mononuclear cells, obtained in the first trimester of pregnancy. Receptor source: a female donor with multiple sclerosis, enrolled in a pregnancy study. CDR3s include the opening cysteine and the closing phenylalanine or tryptophan.

V,J,CDR3
TRBV5-1,TRBJ1-1,CASSFLQGTEAFF
TRBV5-4,TRBJ2-2,CASSVRDRGHTGELFF
TRBV30,TRBJ1-4,CAWKGQLDEKLFF
TRBV2,TRBJ2-3,CASAGTSPTDTQYF
TRBV27,TRBJ2-2,CASSLNSGSINGELFF
TRBV20-1,TRBJ2-7,CSALTGREQYF
TRBV19,TRBJ1-1,CASSIGGSTEAFF
TRBV5-8,TRBJ2-3,CASSLEGGRADTQYF
TRBV11-3,TRBJ2-2,CASSLGTGSAGELFF
TRBV29-1,TRBJ2-3,CSVGSGHNTDTQYF
TRBV5-1,TRBJ2-3,CASSLPAGTHTDTQYF
TRBV7-2,TRBJ2-2,CASSTGTSVNTGELFF
TRBV7-2,TRBJ2-3,CASSLVGGGVTDTQYF
TRBV28,TRBJ2-1,CASSRGLAEYNEQFF
TRBV14,TRBJ2-1,CASSQGTSGVPNRSSYNEQFF
TRBV7-2,TRBJ2-5,CASSIKQGGVRETQYF
TRBV5-1,TRBJ1-6,CASSLAQTGYNSPLHF
TRBV28,TRBJ2-1,CASTLRYFSEQFF
TRBV5-1,TRBJ2-7,CASSLAGTTYEQYF
TRBV6-1,TRBJ1-2,CASRRDLGRDVGYTF
TRBV2,TRBJ1-3,CASSVGSSGNTIYF
TRBV6-4,TRBJ1-1,CASSERAGQGAFF
TRBV5-5,TRBJ1-1,CASSKDRGTEAFF
TRBV7-8,TRBJ2-7,CASSSPTGAYEQYF
TRBV5-8,TRBJ2-1,CASSLAVLAGEQFF
TRBV19,TRBJ2-1,CASSIRTSGSRDNEQFF
TRBV6-1,TRBJ1-3,CATTVSGNTIYF
TRBV11-2,TRBJ2-7,CASSLSPREGYEQYF
TRBV28,TRBJ1-1,CASRGEQGYNEAFF
TRBV12-5,TRBJ1-2,CASGRDSYGYTF
TRBV28,TRBJ1-3,CASSFYTGGGGNTIYF
TRBV28,TRBJ2-5,CASSTRTSPTETQYF
TRBV4-2,TRBJ2-7,CASSPSTVAKAYEQYF
TRBV7-2,TRBJ2-3,CASSLGTSGSGDTQYF
TRBV18,TRBJ2-2,CASSPRVTQDNTGELFF
TRBV15,TRBJ2-1,CATSREAGTSRFF
TRBV20-1,TRBJ2-7,CSARQIYEQYF
TRBV9,TRBJ2-2,CASSVGRAQGTGELFF
TRBV7-8,TRBJ2-7,CASSLRDRAYEQYF
TRBV4-1,TRBJ2-3,CASSGEGAGTGSTDTQYF
TRBV6-5,TRBJ2-2,CASSSAGQGNTGELFF
TRBV11-3,TRBJ2-7,CASSPGQGSLEQYF
TRBV4-1,TRBJ2-3,CASKGLSTDTQYF
TRBV5-1,TRBJ1-1,CASSLDRGYSEAFF
TRBV4-1,TRBJ2-7,CASSQDFRGPPYEQYF
TRBV2,TRBJ2-3,CASSEERVAGDTQYF
TRBV10-3,TRBJ2-2,CAISDEGQKAGGELFF